One sample yielded the 21 T cell receptor beta chains listed below, sequenced in a study of CD8 T cells in Susac syndrome. A quantity of about 0.5 to 1 ug RNA underwent reverse transcription using random hexamers. TCRdb processed the immunoSEQ multiplex PCR reads anew with MiXCR; each CDR3 protein has one entry. The sample yields about 130,000 distinct CDR3 sequences, approximately 95% seen once. Sequenced input: CD8+ T cells from PBMCs. The origin of the receptors is a human donor with Susac syndrome.

This clonotype was seen only once. The V call is TRBV12-3 or TRBV12-4, the J call TRBJ1-5; a weak D match, TRBD1 (5 bases). V was cut by 1 base and J by 0 bases, with 10 bases left in between. There are 16 residues in the CDR3. This CDR3 is CASSLEDTYSNQPQHF. The CDR3 DNA sequence: TGTGCCAGCAGTTTAGAGGACACCTATAGCAATCAGCCCCAGCATTTT.

The chain combines TRBV7-9 with TRBJ2-1; weak D call: TRBD2 (6 bases). Germline V gene lookup returns CDR1 SEHNR and CDR2 FQNEAQ (reference sequence). V gave up 1 base and J gave up 3 bases, with 16 bases separating them. The CDR3 is 17 amino acids. The CDR3 DNA is TGTGCCAGCAGCTTAGGTTGGAGTAGCGGCCTCTACAATGAGCAGTTCTTC. It is translated as CASSLGWSSGLYNEQFF.

The chain combines TRBV9 with TRBJ2-1, with no clear D. Deletions cut 0 bases from V and 8 bases from J, with 12 bases between. In germline, CDR1 is SGDLS, CDR2 YYNGEE. CDR3 length: 14 residues. The CDR3 DNA follows: TGTGCCAGCAGCGTAGTGGATAGTATGGATGAGCAGTTCTTC. This encodes CASSVVDSMDEQFF.

This chain uses TRBV3-1 with TRBJ2-7; no clear D gene. CDR1 LGHDT and CDR2 YNNKEL come from the germline V gene (reference sequence). Trimming pared 4 bases from V and 2 bases from J, leaving 9 bases between. This CDR3 has 13 residues. Written as DNA, the CDR3 is TGTGCCAGCAGCCCCGCTCTTACCTACGAGCAGTACTTC. It is translated as CASSPALTYEQYF.

The rearrangement links TRBV7-2 to TRBJ2-5; D is possibly TRBD1 (6 bases). Germline CDR1 SGHTA, CDR2 FQGNSA. This CDR3 spans 18 amino acids. The ends were cut back, 5 bases at V and 5 bases at J, with 27 bases in the middle. The CDR3 DNA reads TGTGCCAGCAGCCTACTTTACGGTCCCGGGACAAAAGATGAGACCCAGTACTTC. This translates into CASSLLYGPGTKDETQYF.

The V and J genes are TRBV3-1 and TRBJ2-7, with D uncertain. V was trimmed by 1 base and J by 4 bases, leaving 5 bases between them. CDR1 is LGHDT and CDR2 is YNNKEL in the germline V gene (reference sequence). The CDR3 totals 12 residues. The CDR3 DNA reads TGTGCCAGCAGCCAAGGCGAATACGAGCAGTACTTC. Translation gives CASSQGEYEQYF.

V gene TRBV7-9 combines with J gene TRBJ2-3, with a tentative D call TRBD2 (5 bases). CDR3 size: 15 residues. From germline, CDR1 is SEHNR and CDR2 FQNEAQ (reference sequence). The V end lost 2 bases, the J end lost 1 base, and 10 bases lay between the germline ends. Written as DNA, the CDR3 is TGTGCCAGCAGCTTAACGGGAAAGGGCACAGATACGCAGTATTTT. This encodes CASSLTGKGTDTQYF.

CDR3 protein: CASSVADRGNEQFF. DNA of the CDR3: TGTGCCAGCAGCGTAGCGGACAGGGGAAATGAGCAGTTCTTC. The chain couples TRBV9 to TRBJ2-1; 9 bases align to TRBD1. CDR3 size: 14 residues. J was trimmed by 7 bases and V by 0 bases; bases with no gene match: 2. CDR1 and CDR2 (germline): SGDLS, YYNGEE.

V gene TRBV12-3 or TRBV12-4 combines with J gene TRBJ2-3; 10 nucleotides line up with TRBD2. J gave up 5 bases and V 6 bases, and 5 bases lay outside the gene matches. This CDR3 is 14 amino acids long. The CDR3 sequence is CASSRAGGLDTQYF. DNA for the CDR3: TGTGCCAGCAGCCGAGCGGGAGGGCTAGATACGCAGTATTTT.

The chain uses TRBV5-1 and TRBJ2-7; 8 bases map to TRBD1. The CDR3 covers 12 residues. J was trimmed by 3 bases and V by 5 bases; bases with no gene match: 1. The germline gives CDR1 SGHRS, CDR2 YFSETQ. The CDR3 DNA follows: TGCGCCAGCAGGACAGGGGACTACGAGCAGTACTTC. It yields the protein CASRTGDYEQYF.

The chain couples TRBV20-1 to TRBJ2-3, with 9 bases fitting TRBD2. The CDR3 is 16 residues long. CDR1 is DFQATT and CDR2 is SNEGSKA in the germline V gene (reference sequence). Germline trimming cut 0 bases from V and 2 bases from J; bases unmatched to any gene: 6. The CDR3 is CSARESSSGNTDTQYF. CDR3 nucleotide sequence: TGCAGTGCTAGAGAGTCTTCTAGCGGGAACACAGATACGCAGTATTTT.

The chain couples TRBV6-1 to TRBJ2-1; 7 bases line up with TRBD2. In germline, CDR1 is MNHNS, CDR2 SASEGT. The CDR3 runs to 21 residues. The ends lost 6 bases at V and 3 bases at J; junction bases unmatched: 26. CDR3 sequence reads: CASSQGLSEASGLWNYNEQFF. The CDR3 DNA follows: TGTGCCAGCAGCCAGGGATTATCGGAGGCTAGCGGCCTCTGGAACTACAATGAGCAGTTCTTC.

J is TRBJ2-6 and V is TRBV5-1; 7 bases align to TRBD1. Germline V gene lookup returns CDR1 SGHRS and CDR2 YFSETQ. The V gene end was trimmed by 7 bases and the J gene end by 3 bases; junction bases not matched to a gene: 4. The CDR3 totals 14 residues. The CDR3 nucleotides are TGCGCCAGCCAGAGGGGGCTTGGGGCCAACGTCCTGACTTTC. Amino acid sequence: CASQRGLGANVLTF.

The rearrangement joins TRBV7-9 to TRBJ2-2; D is uncertain. V was trimmed by 1 base and J by 3 bases, leaving 9 bases between them. Per germline, CDR1 SEHNR and CDR2 FQNEAQ (reference sequence). This CDR3 contains 15 residues. In DNA form, the CDR3 reads TGTGCCAGCAGCTTAGATACCGAGTACACCGGGGAGCTGTTTTTT. This sequence encodes CASSLDTEYTGELFF.

This sequence joins TRBV20-1 and TRBJ2-7, with D perhaps matching TRBD1 or TRBD2 (5 bases each). This CDR3 is 13 amino acids long. The V gene lost 5 bases and the J gene lost 1 base, with 12 bases spanning the gap. Germline assignment: CDR1 DFQATT and CDR2 SNEGSKA (reference sequence). For the CDR3, the DNA is TGCAGTGCTCAGGGACCGGAGTCCTACGAGCAGTACTTC. As protein: CSAQGPESYEQYF.

The chain combines TRBV5-1 with TRBJ2-4; 9 nucleotides line up with TRBD1. The ends lost 4 bases at V and 2 bases at J; junction bases unmatched: 1. CDR1 is SGHRS, CDR2 YFSETQ, per germline. The CDR3 is 14 amino acids. The CDR3 region is CASSGTGTKNIQYF. CDR3 in DNA: TGCGCCAGCAGCGGGACAGGGACCAAAAACATTCAGTACTTC. The complete variable domain, with remaining parts taken from reference TRBV5-1 and TRBJ2-4, reads KAGVTQTPRYLIKTRGQQVTLSCSPISGHRSVSWYQQTPGQGLQFLFEYFSETQRNKGNFPGRFSGRQFSNSRSEMNVSTLELGDSALYLCASSGTGTKNIQYFGAGTRLSVL.

In this sample, this clonotype turned up once. This sequence joins TRBV5-4 and TRBJ1-2, with TRBD1 matching 10 bases. The V gene end was trimmed by 4 bases and the J gene end by 5 bases; junction bases not matched to a gene: 5. CDR3 length: 14 amino acids. Germline values: CDR1 SGHNT, CDR2 YYREEE (reference sequence). The CDR3 spells CASSHGDRGYGYTF. The CDR3 nucleotides are TGTGCCAGCAGCCATGGGGACAGGGGATATGGCTACACCTTC.

This clonotype was seen only a few times. This chain joins TRBV9 and TRBJ2-5; D ambiguous. V was clipped by 3 bases and J by 4 bases, with 4 bases between them. CDR1 is SGDLS, CDR2 YYNGEE, per germline. The CDR3 sequence is 11 residues long. CDR3 in DNA: TGTGCCAGCAGCGACCGAGAGACCCAGTACTTC. It is translated as CASSDRETQYF.

This chain connects TRBV7-9 to TRBJ2-5; tentative D call: TRBD2 (6 bases). This CDR3 region has 13 residues. Germline V gene sequence: CDR1 SEHNR, CDR2 FQNEAQ (reference sequence). V was shortened by 6 bases and J by 2 bases, with 10 bases between the two germline ends. The CDR3 protein is CASSFGGQETQYF. In nucleotides, the CDR3 is TGTGCCAGCAGTTTTGGGGGGCAAGAGACCCAGTACTTC.

CDR3 coding DNA: TGTGCCAGCAGCCCCGGACTAGCCGAGCAGTACTTC. This sequence encodes CASSPGLAEQYF. The chain uses TRBV7-2 and TRBJ2-7; 8 bases are a match to TRBD2. The CDR3 spans 12 residues. Unmatched junction bases numbered 3, after V lost 5 bases and J lost 6 bases. Per the germline V gene, CDR1 is SGHTA and CDR2 is FQGNSA.

The chain carries TRBV30 and TRBJ1-4, with 7 bases fitting TRBD1. V lost 0 bases, J lost 7 bases, and 2 bases stayed unmatched. CDR3 length equals 13 residues. CDR1 and CDR2 (germline): GTSNPN, SVGIG (reference sequence). CDR3 loop: CAWSVPGGEKLFF. The CDR3, as DNA: TGTGCCTGGAGTGTACCAGGGGGTGAAAAACTGTTTTTT.